The 16 T cell receptor beta chains below come from one sample, sequenced in a study of Ad26.COV2.S vaccination and SARS-CoV-2 variants. Treatment meaning: 19 received Ad26.COV2.S at low or high dose, single or two shots; several received placebo; per-sample allocation not given. At day 63 after the first vaccine or placebo injection, samples were drawn. Repertoires were generated with immunoSEQ multiplex PCR, while TCRdb's copy carries only in-frame clones and drops some. The sample comprises 400,000 to 450,000 clones, 80% to 95% of which are singletons, and 9% to 15% rests with the top ten. This sample comprised peripheral blood, obtained in a trial of Ad26.COV2.S vaccine versus placebo. All receptors derive from a person between 18 and 65 years old who received the Ad26.COV2.S COVID-19 vaccine or a placebo.

The gene calls are TRBV5-1 and TRBJ2-2; D ambiguous. Looked up from germline, CDR1 is SGHRS and CDR2 is YFSETQ. This CDR3 has 16 amino acids. V gave up 4 bases and J gave up 0 bases, with 13 bases separating them. The CDR3 loop reads CASSPYPEPNTGELFF. The CDR3 DNA sequence: TGCGCCAGCAGCCCCTATCCAGAACCGAACACCGGGGAGCTGTTTTTT.

V usage is TRBV6-6 and J usage is TRBJ1-2, with a possible D match to TRBD1 (6 bases). The CDR3 has 13 residues. Trimming removed 2 bases at V and 3 bases at J, with 7 bases between. Germline-derived CDR1 and CDR2 are MNHNY and SVGAGI (reference sequence). CDR3 bases: TGTGCCAGCAGTTACGAGGGGGACTATGGCTACACCTTC. Its translation is CASSYEGDYGYTF.

V usage is TRBV9 and J usage is TRBJ2-1, with a possible D match to TRBD2 (5 bases). The CDR3 has 15 amino acids. Trimming cost V 0 bases and J 1 base, with 8 bases left between them. CDR1 and CDR2 (germline): SGDLS, YYNGEE. The DNA of the CDR3 is TGTGCCAGCAGCGTAGGGGGAGAATCCTACAATGAGCAGTTCTTC. It translates to CASSVGGESYNEQFF.

This chain uses TRBV18 with TRBJ2-1; D possibly corresponds to TRBD1 (6 bases). Trimming took 3 bases from V and 0 from J, leaving 12 bases between them. This CDR3 has 16 residues. Germline V gene sequence: CDR1 KGHSH, CDR2 LQKENI. The CDR3 DNA reads TGTGCCAGCTCACCTTCACAGGGAAGCTCCTACAATGAGCAGTTCTTC. Protein product: CASSPSQGSSYNEQFF.

CDR3 protein: CASSFFPPGAGVSYEQYF. DNA of the CDR3: TGCGCCAGCAGCTTCTTCCCCCCAGGGGCGGGAGTCTCCTACGAGCAGTACTTC. This sequence joins TRBV5-1 and TRBJ2-7, with D tentatively TRBD2 (7 bases). The CDR3 has 18 residues. V was cut by 2 bases and J by 0 bases, with 21 bases left in between. Germline V lookup: CDR1 SGHRS, CDR2 YFSETQ.

The genes are TRBV10-3 and TRBJ2-3, with a possible D match to TRBD1 (5 bases). Germline V gene sequence: CDR1 ENHRY, CDR2 SYGVKD. The CDR3 runs 19 residues. Trimming took 6 bases from V and 2 from J, leaving 27 bases between them. Written as DNA, the CDR3 is TGTGCCATCAGGGTACCGGCAGGGCCGTCGTCTTCCCCCACAGATACGCAGTATTTT. Translating gives CAIRVPAGPSSSPTDTQYF.

This CDR3 is CSASTSGGSYEQYF. The CDR3 DNA is TGCAGCGCGAGTACTAGCGGGGGATCCTACGAGCAGTACTTC. The rearrangement links TRBV20-1 to TRBJ2-7, with TRBD2 matching 11 bases. Germline values: CDR1 DFQATT, CDR2 SNEGSKA (reference sequence). The CDR3 contains 14 residues.

The V and J genes are TRBV5-4 and TRBJ1-3, with D perhaps matching TRBD1 (5 bases). Germline V lookup: CDR1 SGHNT, CDR2 YYREEE (reference sequence). V lost 3 bases, J lost 1 base, and 11 bases lay in between. The CDR3 loop spans 15 amino acids. CDR3 sequence: CASSSNGGSGNTIYF. The DNA for the CDR3 is TGTGCCAGCAGCTCGAACGGGGGATCTGGAAACACCATATATTTT.

The chain links TRBV19 to TRBJ2-3; possibly TRBD1 or TRBD2 for D (6 bases each). CDR1 LNHDA and CDR2 SQIVND come from the germline V gene (reference sequence). The CDR3 is 15 amino acids. V was shortened by 7 bases and J by 6 bases, with 20 bases between the two germline ends. Here the CDR3 DNA reads TGTGCCAGTAACACTCGGGGGCTTTGGGCTGATACGCAGTATTTT. Encoded protein: CASNTRGLWADTQYF.

The chain links TRBV29-1 to TRBJ2-7, with D possibly matching TRBD2 (6 bases). This CDR3 has 13 amino acids. The V gene lost 7 bases and the J gene lost 0 bases, with 13 bases spanning the gap. CDR1 and CDR2 (germline): SQVTM, ANQGSEA. The CDR3: CSAEGGDSYEQYF. CDR3 DNA: TGCAGCGCGGAGGGCGGGGACTCCTACGAGCAGTACTTC.

The V gene is TRBV28, the J gene TRBJ1-1, with 8 nucleotides matching TRBD1. The CDR3 length is 16 residues. Germline-derived CDR1 and CDR2 are MDHEN and SYDVKM. The V gene end was trimmed by 4 bases and the J gene end by 2 bases; junction bases not matched to a gene: 9. CDR3 in DNA: TGTGCCAGCAGTTCACAGACAGGGGACTTCAACACTGAAGCTTTCTTT. Residues: CASSSQTGDFNTEAFF.

The chain couples TRBV23-1 to TRBJ2-7, with D possibly TRBD2 on 6 matching bases. TRBV23-1 falls under the ORF class, with uncertain function. The CDR3 length is 11 residues. V was cut by 10 bases and J by 3 bases, with 10 bases left in between. The CDR3 sequence is CAKARGYEQYF. Here the CDR3 DNA reads TGCGCCAAGGCGCGGGGCTACGAGCAGTACTTC.

The chain links TRBV7-9 to TRBJ2-6; D not resolved. Trimming cost V 4 bases and J 3 bases, with 4 bases left between them. The CDR3 has 13 residues. CDR1 is SEHNR and CDR2 is FQNEAQ in the germline V gene (reference sequence). The CDR3 DNA reads as TGTGCCAGCAGCTGGGGTGGGGCCAACGTCCTGACTTTC. This sequence encodes CASSWGGANVLTF.

The V gene is TRBV18, the J gene TRBJ1-1; TRBD1 matches at 8 bases. V lost 0 bases, J lost 5 bases, and 5 bases stayed unmatched. This CDR3 has 15 amino acids. Germline CDR1 KGHSH, CDR2 LQKENI. CDR3 sequence reads: CASSPPDRVWTEAFF. As DNA, the CDR3 is TGTGCCAGCTCACCACCGGACAGGGTTTGGACTGAAGCTTTCTTT.

This clone was observed a handful of times. This specimen includes other DNA sequences encoding the same CDR3. The chain combines TRBV7-9 with TRBJ1-1; TRBD1 agrees at 7 bases. CDR3 size: 14 residues. Germline CDR1 reads SEHNR; CDR2 reads FQNEAQ (reference sequence). The junction had 6 bases not matched to a gene; V was cut back by 5 bases and J by 3 bases. The CDR3 DNA sequence: TGTGCCAGCAGCCTAGGACAGGCCGACACTGAAGCTTTCTTT. It translates to CASSLGQADTEAFF.

This chain uses TRBV7-2 with TRBJ1-2; D perhaps matches TRBD1 (5 bases). Germline-derived CDR1 and CDR2 are SGHTA and FQGNSA. The CDR3 sequence is 12 residues long. V was clipped by 4 bases and J by 7 bases, with 10 bases between them. CDR3 nucleotide sequence: TGTGCCAGCAGCTCGGGGCAGTCTGGCTACACCTTC. It encodes CASSSGQSGYTF.